Here is one T cell receptor beta chain with its context. Its cognate antigen has yet to be identified. No quality values exist for individual bases; no much larger clone is one base distant. The data originate from a study of Ad26.COV2.S vaccination and SARS-CoV-2 variants (dated by TCRdb to 2020 to 2023). About the investigation overall: Vaccine-arm donors were drawn from COV1001, a multicentre, randomized, double-blind, placebo-controlled phase I-IIa trial of Ad26.COV2.S in healthy adults. Dosing of Ad26.COV2.S was intramuscular, at either 5x10^10 or 1x10^11 viral particles, delivered as one shot or as two shots spaced 56 days apart. Sequencing of the TCRbeta repertoire served to evaluate the specificity and breadth of SARS-CoV-2-reactive T cell receptors following Ad26.COV2.S vaccination. A total of roughly 32 samples were included in the TCR-sequenced set, comprising approximately 20 Ad26.COV2.S vaccine recipients, 5 placebo recipients and 8 SARS-CoV-2 convalescent individuals. Trial participants were randomized into five groups of five: low-dose or high-dose Ad26.COV2.S given once or twice, or placebo on both occasions. Blinding of investigators to trial group allocation was maintained during experiments and outcome assessment. Study-wide conclusions, independent of this receptor: The study was not powered to compare responses between vaccine doses or regimens. The authors noted that the TCR breadth and depth analyses may have underestimated total T cell responses. After vaccination, substantial breadth of spike-specific CD8+ and CD4+ T cell responses was reported. Ad26.COV2.S recipients had higher spike-specific TCR breadth than placebo recipients (P = 0.0014). Vaccine and placebo recipients had comparable non-spike TCR breadth, which fits with the vaccine containing only spike.

TCRbeta CDR3 regions were sequenced with the immunoSEQ Assay. After extraction, genomic DNA underwent amplification by bias-controlled multiplex PCR, followed by high-throughput sequencing. Regarding the original processing steps: Collapsing and filtering of sequences were performed to quantify the absolute abundance of each unique TCRbeta CDR3 region. T cell fraction was estimated by normalization of TCRbeta template counts to usable DNA, with usable DNA being measured through amplification of reference genes present in all nucleated cells. Repertoire TCRs were annotated as SARS-CoV-2-specific when V gene, CDR3 amino acid sequence and J gene were exactly matched to a known reactive TCR set. The reference SARS-CoV-2 TCR set was derived from MIRA and filtered for enrichment in COVID-19-positive ImmuneCODE repertoires, a step that removed public or cross-reactive TCRs. Using the MIRA antigens, annotated TCRs were further analysed by specific ORF or by position within an ORF. Breadth was defined as the number of annotated unique rearrangements divided by the total number of unique productive rearrangements, and depth was defined as the summed frequency of the annotated unique rearrangements. Two-sided Wilcoxon rank-sum tests were used to compare TCR breadth between groups. The source is immuneACCESS, and TCRdb retained only in-frame sequences with V and J called. Part of the clones is not carried over; for the studies checked, unresolved V genes explain less than half of this, and the remainder is unexplained. For V, J and clone size, that table is used; D and trimming come from the DNA. The sample table contains over 350,000 clones; only one count was recorded for more than 85% of them. The ten largest clones take up around 3.4% of the sample.

The treatment or condition label for this specimen denotes: around 19 received Ad26.COV2.S at low or high dose, single or two shots; roughly five received placebo; per-sample allocation not given. Repertoires of vaccine and placebo recipients were sequenced from samples taken on day 63 after the first injection. Between 29 July and 7 August 2020, Cohort 1b enrolled about 27 adults aged 18-55 years at one site in Boston, USA. As a vaccine, Ad26.COV2.S was a replication-incompetent adenovirus type 26 vector that expressed a prefusion-stabilized SARS-CoV-2 spike protein derived from the original Wuhan strain. V loses 7 bases at its end and J loses 9 bases; junction bases beyond the gene matches: 11. Reading from cysteine to phenylalanine, the CDR3 counts 14 amino acids. Just CDR3 DNA is preserved here, 42 bases in frame from base 1. Looking up the germline V gene yields CDR1 MNHEY and CDR2 SVGAGI.

Recombination connected TRBV6-5 to TRBJ2-1; the junction holds 8 bases that match TRBD2. The material sequenced was peripheral blood, taken in a trial of Ad26.COV2.S vaccine versus placebo. This receptor was identified in a person aged 18-60 years who received the Ad26.COV2.S COVID-19 vaccine or a placebo. Here the CDR3 is given as CASNIGLAAGEQFF. The DNA is TGTGCCAGCAACATCGGACTAGCCGCCGGTGAGCAGTTCTTC.